This T cell receptor (beta chain) was retrieved from a study of cytomegalovirus exposure and HLA in healthy donors. Study summary: Earlier, some 170 million T cells were analyzed, and fewer than 120 million unique TCR beta sequences were found among them. Of all 380 or so donors who were genotyped, roughly 85% belonged to the Caucasian-associated ancestry cluster. Whole-study results and caveats: Among TCR beta chains, those listed as cytomegalovirus-associated numbered about 160.

Notes on this clone: Its antigen remains unidentified. In the same sample, other DNA sequences code for this CDR3.

The germline V gene has CDR1 MNHEY and CDR2 SVGAGI. Trimming took 0 bases from V and 7 from J; bases not matched to a gene: 2. The CDR3 has 14 residues. The PCR made use of 60 Vbeta and 13 Jbeta primers. Clones were sequenced by immunoSEQ multiplex PCR, and TCRdb holds only the in-frame ones, with some missing. The sample lists 250,000 or so clones; nearly 95% were seen once. This chain joins TRBV6-5 and TRBJ2-2; TRBD1 agrees at 7 bases. Material: PBMCs. The TCR was taken from a girl under 10 years old in good health and CMV-seronegative. CDR3 in amino acids: CASSYSQGSGELFF. CDR3 bases: TGTGCCAGCAGTTACTCACAGGGGAGCGGGGAGCTGTTTTTT.